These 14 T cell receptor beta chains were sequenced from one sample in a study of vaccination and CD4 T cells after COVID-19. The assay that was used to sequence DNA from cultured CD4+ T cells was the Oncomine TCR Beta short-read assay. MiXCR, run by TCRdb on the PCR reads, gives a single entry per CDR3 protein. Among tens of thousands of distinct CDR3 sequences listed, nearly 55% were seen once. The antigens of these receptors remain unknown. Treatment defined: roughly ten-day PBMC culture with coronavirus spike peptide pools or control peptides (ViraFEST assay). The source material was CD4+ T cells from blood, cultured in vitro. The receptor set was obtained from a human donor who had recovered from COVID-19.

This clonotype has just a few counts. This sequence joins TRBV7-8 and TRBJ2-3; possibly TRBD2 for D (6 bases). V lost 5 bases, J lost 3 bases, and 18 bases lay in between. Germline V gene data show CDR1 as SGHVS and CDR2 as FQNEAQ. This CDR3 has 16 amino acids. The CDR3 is CASSPKRVSTTDTQYF. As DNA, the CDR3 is TGTGCCAGCAGCCCCAAGCGGGTCTCAACTACAGATACGCAGTATTTT. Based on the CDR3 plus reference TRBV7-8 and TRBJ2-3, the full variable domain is GAGVSQSPRYKVAKRGQDVALRCDPISGHVSLFWYQQALGQGPEFLTYFQNEAQLDKSGLPSDRFFAERPEGSVSTLKIQRTQQEDSAVYLCASSPKRVSTTDTQYFGPGTRLTVL.

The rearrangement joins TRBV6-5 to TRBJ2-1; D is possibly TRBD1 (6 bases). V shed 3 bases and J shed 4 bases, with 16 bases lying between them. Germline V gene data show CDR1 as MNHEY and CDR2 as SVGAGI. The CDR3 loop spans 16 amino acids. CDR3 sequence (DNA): TGTGCCAGCAGTTATTCCGGGACACGGCTTTACAATGAGCAGTTCTTC. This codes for CASSYSGTRLYNEQFF.

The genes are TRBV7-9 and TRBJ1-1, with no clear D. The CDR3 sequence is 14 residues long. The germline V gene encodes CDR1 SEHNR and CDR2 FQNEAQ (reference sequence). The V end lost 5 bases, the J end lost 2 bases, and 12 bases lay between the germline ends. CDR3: CASSPEVRNTEAFF. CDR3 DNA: TGTGCCAGCAGCCCAGAGGTCAGAAACACTGAAGCTTTCTTT.

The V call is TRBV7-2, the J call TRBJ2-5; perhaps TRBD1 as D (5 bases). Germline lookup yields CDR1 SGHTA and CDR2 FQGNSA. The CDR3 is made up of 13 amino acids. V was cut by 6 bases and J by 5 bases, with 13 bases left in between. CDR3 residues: CASRPGFWETQYF. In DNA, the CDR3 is TGTGCCAGCAGACCAGGGTTCTGGGAGACCCAGTACTTC. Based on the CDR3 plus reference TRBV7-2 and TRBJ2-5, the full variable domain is GAGVSQSPSNKVTEKGKDVELRCDPISGHTALYWYRQSLGQGLEFLIYFQGNSAPDKSGLPSDRFSAERTGGSVSTLTIQRTQQEDSAVYLCASRPGFWETQYFGPGTRLLVL.

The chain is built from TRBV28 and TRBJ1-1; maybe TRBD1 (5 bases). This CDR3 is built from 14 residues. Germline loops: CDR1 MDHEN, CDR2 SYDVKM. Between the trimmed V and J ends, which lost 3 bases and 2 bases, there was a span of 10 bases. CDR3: CASSLQGGNTEAFF. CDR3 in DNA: TGTGCCAGCAGTTTGCAGGGCGGAAACACTGAAGCTTTCTTT.

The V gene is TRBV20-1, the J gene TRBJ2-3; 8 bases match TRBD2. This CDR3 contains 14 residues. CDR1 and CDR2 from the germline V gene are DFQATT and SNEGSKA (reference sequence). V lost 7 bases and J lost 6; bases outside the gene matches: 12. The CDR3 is CSVKRPSGRDTQYF. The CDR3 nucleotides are TGCAGTGTTAAGAGGCCTAGCGGGCGGGATACGCAGTATTTT.

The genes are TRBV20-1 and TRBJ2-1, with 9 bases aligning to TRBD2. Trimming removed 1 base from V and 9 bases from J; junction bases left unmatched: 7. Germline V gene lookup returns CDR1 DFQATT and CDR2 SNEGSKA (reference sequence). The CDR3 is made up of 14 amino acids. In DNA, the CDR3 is TGCAGTGCTAGAGGAGATAGCGGGAGAGTTGAGCAGTTCTTC. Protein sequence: CSARGDSGRVEQFF.

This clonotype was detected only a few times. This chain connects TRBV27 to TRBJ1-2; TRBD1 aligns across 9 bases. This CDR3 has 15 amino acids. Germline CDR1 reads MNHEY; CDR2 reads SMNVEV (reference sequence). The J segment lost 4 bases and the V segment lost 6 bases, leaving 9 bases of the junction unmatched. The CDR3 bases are TGTGCCAGCAGCGCACGACAGGGGGGGATCTATGGCTACACCTTC. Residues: CASSARQGGIYGYTF.

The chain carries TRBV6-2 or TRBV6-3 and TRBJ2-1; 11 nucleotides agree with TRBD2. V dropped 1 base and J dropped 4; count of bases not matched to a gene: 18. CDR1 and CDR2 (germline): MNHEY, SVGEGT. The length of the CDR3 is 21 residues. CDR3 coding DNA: TGTGCCAGCAGTTACTTCGGCTGGAGACTAGCGGGACCCCGGAGGTACAATGAGCAGTTCTTC. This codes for CASSYFGWRLAGPRRYNEQFF.

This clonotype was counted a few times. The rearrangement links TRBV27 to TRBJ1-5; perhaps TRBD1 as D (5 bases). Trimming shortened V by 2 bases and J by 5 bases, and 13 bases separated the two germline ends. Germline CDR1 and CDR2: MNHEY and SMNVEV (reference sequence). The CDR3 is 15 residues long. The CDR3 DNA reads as TGTGCCAGCAGTTTAATGGGGGGAAGGGATCAGCCCCAGCATTTT. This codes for CASSLMGGRDQPQHF.

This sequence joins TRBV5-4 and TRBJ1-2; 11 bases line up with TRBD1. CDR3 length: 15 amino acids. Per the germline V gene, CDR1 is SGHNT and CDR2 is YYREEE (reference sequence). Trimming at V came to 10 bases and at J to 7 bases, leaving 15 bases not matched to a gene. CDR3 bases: TGTGCCGCCGGAGGACAGGGGGCGCTTAGGGGTGGCTACACCTTC. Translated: CAAGGQGALRGGYTF.

The CDR3 loop is CSARQGEGYTF. CDR3 nucleotide sequence: TGCAGTGCTAGACAGGGGGAGGGCTACACCTTC. The chain combines TRBV20-1 with TRBJ1-2; TRBD1 agrees at 7 bases. Germline V gives CDR1 DFQATT, CDR2 SNEGSKA (reference sequence). This CDR3 has 11 amino acids. V trimming: 2 bases; J trimming: 8 bases; junction bases outside the gene matches: 2.

This CDR3 is CASSPQGDYGYTF. In DNA, the CDR3 is TGTGCCAGCTCACCTCAGGGTGACTATGGCTACACCTTC. The chain is built from TRBV18 and TRBJ1-2; a weak D match, TRBD1 (5 bases). CDR1 is KGHSH, CDR2 LQKENI, per germline. CDR3 length: 13 amino acids. V lost 3 bases and J lost 3, with 8 bases in between.

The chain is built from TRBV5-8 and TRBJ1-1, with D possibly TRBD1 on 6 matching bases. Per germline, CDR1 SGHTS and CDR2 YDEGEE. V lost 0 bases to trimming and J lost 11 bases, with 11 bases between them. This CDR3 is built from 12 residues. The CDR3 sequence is CASSLGGLDAFF. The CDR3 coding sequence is TGTGCCAGCAGCTTGGGGGGGCTTGACGCTTTCTTT.